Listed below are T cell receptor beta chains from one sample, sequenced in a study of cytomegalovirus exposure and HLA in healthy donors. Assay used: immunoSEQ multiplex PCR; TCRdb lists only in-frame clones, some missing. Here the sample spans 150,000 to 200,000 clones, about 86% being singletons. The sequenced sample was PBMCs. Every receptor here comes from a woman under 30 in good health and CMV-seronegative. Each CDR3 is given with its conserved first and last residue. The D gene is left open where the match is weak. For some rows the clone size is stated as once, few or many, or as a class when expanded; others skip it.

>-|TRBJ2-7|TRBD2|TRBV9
TGTGCCAGCAGCGCCCGACTAGCGGGAGGCTCCTACGAGCAGTACTTC
CASSARLAGGSYEQYF
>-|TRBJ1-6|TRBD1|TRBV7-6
TGTGCCAGCAGCTCCTACGGGACAGGGGGTTCACCCCTCCACTTT
CASSSYGTGGSPLHF
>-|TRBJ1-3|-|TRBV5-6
TGTGCCAGCAGCTTCTCGCCGGGATCTGGAAACACCATATATTTT
CASSFSPGSGNTIYF
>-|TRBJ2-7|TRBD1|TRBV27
TGTGCCAGCAGATTTACCGGGACAGGGGCCTACGAGCAGTACTTC
CASRFTGTGAYEQYF
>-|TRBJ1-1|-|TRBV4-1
TGCGCCAGCAGCCCCATGAACACTGAAGCTTTCTTT
CASSPMNTEAFF
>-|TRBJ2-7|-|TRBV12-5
TGTGCTAGTGGTTTCGACGAGGGTTTCGAGCAGTACTTC
CASGFDEGFEQYF
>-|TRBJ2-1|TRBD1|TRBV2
TGTGCCAGCGGCCGTAGGGACAGGGGGCATTGTGAGCAGTTCTTC
CASGRRDRGHCEQFF
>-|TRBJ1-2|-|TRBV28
TGTGCCAGCAGTTTATTTCAGTTTCGGCAGGGAGGCTACACCTTC
CASSLFQFRQGGYTF
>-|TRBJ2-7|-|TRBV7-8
TGTGCCACCATAACAGGAACCTACGAGCAGTACTTC
CATITGTYEQYF
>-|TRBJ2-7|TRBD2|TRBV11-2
TGTGCCAGCAGCCCCGTGTTGCGGCAGCGGGATACCATTAAGTACGAGCAGTACTTC
CASSPVLRQRDTIKYEQYF
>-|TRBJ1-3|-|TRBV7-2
TGTGCCAGCACCAGAGGTGGGGGGATAGGAGGAAACACCATATATTTT
CASTRGGGIGGNTIYF
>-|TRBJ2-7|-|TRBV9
TGTGCCAGCAGCGTCGGGTCAGGGTCCTACGAGCAGTACTTC
CASSVGSGSYEQYF
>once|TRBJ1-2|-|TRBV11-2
TGTGCCAGCAGCTTAGGACAGAATGTTAACTATGGCTACACCTTC
CASSLGQNVNYGYTF
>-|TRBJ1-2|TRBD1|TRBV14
TGTGCCAGCAGTCAGGGGACAGGCAGCTATGGCTACACCTTC
CASSQGTGSYGYTF
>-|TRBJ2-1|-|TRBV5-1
TGCGCCAGCAGCTTGGAAGTAGAAGGGGCCCCGATCTTC
CASSLEVEGAPIF
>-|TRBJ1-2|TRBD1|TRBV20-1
TGCAGTGCTTATAACCGGGACAGAGAAACCTTC
CSAYNRDRETF
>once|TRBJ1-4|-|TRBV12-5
TGTGCTAGTGCCCCCGGTTTAAACAATGAAAAACTGTTTTTT
CASAPGLNNEKLFF
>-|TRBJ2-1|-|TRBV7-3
TGTGCCAGCAGCGTTGGGACTGACAATGAGCAGTTCTTC
CASSVGTDNEQFF
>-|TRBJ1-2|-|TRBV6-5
TGTGCCAGCAGCTTTCAGGCTAACTATGGCTACACCTTC
CASSFQANYGYTF
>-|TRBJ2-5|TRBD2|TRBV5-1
TGCGCCAGCAGCAGCGGGGCGAGGGCAGCCGCCCAGGAGACCCAGTACTTC
CASSSGARAAAQETQYF
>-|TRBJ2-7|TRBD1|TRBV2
TGTGCCAGCAGCCTGGACAGGGGGCAGATCCACGAGCAGTACTTC
CASSLDRGQIHEQYF
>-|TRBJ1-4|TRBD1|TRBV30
TGTGCCTGGAGTGTACAGGGGACAGTTAAACTGTTTTTT
CAWSVQGTVKLFF
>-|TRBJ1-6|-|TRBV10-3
TGTGCCATCAGTTCGGGACTGAGCAATTCACCCCTCCACTTT
CAISSGLSNSPLHF
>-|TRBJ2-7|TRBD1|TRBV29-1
TGCAGCGTGACTACAGGGGAGTGGACCTACGAGCAGTACTTC
CSVTTGEWTYEQYF
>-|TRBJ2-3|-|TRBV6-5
TGTGCCAGCGGGTATGGGGGCACGACGCAGTATTTT
CASGYGGTTQYF
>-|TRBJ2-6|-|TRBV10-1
TGCGCCAGCAGTGAGTCCCAGGGGTGGGGTGCTGGGGCCAACGTCCTGACTTTC
CASSESQGWGAGANVLTF
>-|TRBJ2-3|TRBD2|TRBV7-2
TGTGCCAGCAGCCGCGGACTAGCGGGAGGAGGAGATACGCAGTATTTT
CASSRGLAGGGDTQYF
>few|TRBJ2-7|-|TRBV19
TGTGCCAGTAGTATTACAGGGGGGGTCTACGAGCAGTACTTC
CASSITGGVYEQYF
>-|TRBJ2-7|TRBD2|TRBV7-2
TGTGCCAGCAGCTTCACTAGCGGGAGTCCCCGAAACGAGCAGTACTTC
CASSFTSGSPRNEQYF
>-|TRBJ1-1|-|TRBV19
TGTGCCAGTAGTAACGGGGGGAACACTGAAGCTTTCTTT
CASSNGGNTEAFF
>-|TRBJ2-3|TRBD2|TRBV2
TGTGCCAGCAGTGGCGGGGGGGTCGGAGATACGCAGTATTTT
CASSGGGVGDTQYF
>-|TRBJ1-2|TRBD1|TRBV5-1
TGCGCCAGCAGCTACCCCGAACGCCCCGGGACAGGGATTGGCTACACCTTC
CASSYPERPGTGIGYTF
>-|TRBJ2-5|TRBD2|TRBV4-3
TGCGCCAGCAGCCAAGATGTACAGCAAGCGGGAGGGGACGGGGAGACCCAGTACTTC
CASSQDVQQAGGDGETQYF
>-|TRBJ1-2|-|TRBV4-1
TGCGCCAGCAGCCAAGGAGGGAACTATGGCTACACCTTC
CASSQGGNYGYTF
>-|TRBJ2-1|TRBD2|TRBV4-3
TGCGCCAGCAGCCAAGAGGGGACTAGCGACAATGAGCAGTTCTTC
CASSQEGTSDNEQFF
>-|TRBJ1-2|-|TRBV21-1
TGTGCCAGCAGCAATAGGGAGCCCGTTAACTATGGCTACACCTTC
CASSNREPVNYGYTF
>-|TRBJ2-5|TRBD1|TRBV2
TGTGCCAGCAGTCGGGACAGCAGCAAAGAGACCCAGTACTTC
CASSRDSSKETQYF
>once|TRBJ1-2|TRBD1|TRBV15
TGTGCCACCAGCAGAGATCTGGGACAGGTCATAGATTATGGCTACACCTTC
CATSRDLGQVIDYGYTF
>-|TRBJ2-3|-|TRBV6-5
TGTGCCAGCAGTTACACGGGTGATACGCAGTATTTT
CASSYTGDTQYF
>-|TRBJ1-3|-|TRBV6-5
TGTGCCAGCAGTTACGGCGGGTACGCTGGAAACACCATATATTTT
CASSYGGYAGNTIYF
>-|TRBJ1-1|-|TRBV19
TGTGCCAGTAGTCCTCGACTCGGAGGGTGGAACACTGAAGCTTTCTTT
CASSPRLGGWNTEAFF
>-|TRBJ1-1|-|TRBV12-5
TGTGCTAGTGGTTTGGTAGTCCCCCGTCTCAGGGGAGAAGCTTTCTTT
CASGLVVPRLRGEAFF
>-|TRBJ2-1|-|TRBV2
TGTGCCAGCAGCGAGTTGGGGGGATACAATGAGCAGTTCTTC
CASSELGGYNEQFF